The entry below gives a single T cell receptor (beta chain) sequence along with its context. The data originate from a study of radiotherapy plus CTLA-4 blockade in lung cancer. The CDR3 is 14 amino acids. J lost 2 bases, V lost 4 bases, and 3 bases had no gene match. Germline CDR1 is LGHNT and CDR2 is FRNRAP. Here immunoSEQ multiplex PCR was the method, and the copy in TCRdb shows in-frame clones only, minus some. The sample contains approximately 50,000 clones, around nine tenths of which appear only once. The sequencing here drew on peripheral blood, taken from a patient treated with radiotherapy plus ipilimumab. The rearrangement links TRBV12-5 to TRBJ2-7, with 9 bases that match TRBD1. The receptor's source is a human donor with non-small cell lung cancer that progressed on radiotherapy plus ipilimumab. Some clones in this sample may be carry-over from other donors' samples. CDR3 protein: CASGWWDRAYEQYF. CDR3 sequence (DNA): TGTGCTAGTGGTTGGTGGGACAGGGCCTACGAGCAGTACTTC.